The 23 T cell receptor beta chains in this list originate from one sample, sequenced in a study of long-term antiretroviral therapy in people with HIV. Version v3.0 of the immunoSEQ assay was performed at survey level. Assay used: immunoSEQ multiplex PCR; TCRdb lists only in-frame clones, some missing. The sample has about 28,000 clones, nearly 95% seen once. The specimen comprised unsorted PBMCs, sampled approximately 6.1 years after starting antiretroviral therapy. These TCRs come from a man under 40 with HIV.

The chain couples TRBV30 to TRBJ2-5; 8 nucleotides line up with TRBD1. Germline CDR1 and CDR2: GTSNPN and SVGIG (reference sequence). The CDR3 is made up of 12 amino acids. V lost 7 bases to trimming and J lost 2 bases; unmatched junction nucleotides: 3. CDR3 bases: TGTGCCTTAAGACAGGGGCAAGAGACCCAGTACTTC. The encoded protein is CALRQGQETQYF.

The genes are TRBV5-1 and TRBJ2-3, with D possibly matching TRBD2 (7 bases). This CDR3 is built from 16 residues. CDR1 is SGHRS, CDR2 YFSETQ, per germline. Deletions cut 7 bases from V and 4 bases from J, with 22 bases between. CDR3 in amino acids: CASDWGAGEVPDTQYF. CDR3 coding DNA: TGCGCCAGCGATTGGGGGGCGGGAGAAGTCCCAGATACGCAGTATTTT.

The CDR3 coding sequence is TGTGCCAGCAGTGAATATAACACCGGAGGAAACACCATATATTTT. Residues: CASSEYNTGGNTIYF. The J gene is TRBJ1-3, the V gene TRBV6-1; D ambiguous. V was pared by 2 bases and J by 4 bases, with 12 bases between. There are 15 residues in the CDR3. Germline CDR1 reads MNHNS; CDR2 reads SASEGT.

V usage is TRBV4-3 and J usage is TRBJ2-2; D perhaps matches TRBD1 (5 bases). Germline V lookup: CDR1 LGHNA, CDR2 YSLEER. The CDR3 sequence is 14 residues long. V was trimmed by 3 bases and J by 4 bases, leaving 9 bases between them. The CDR3 DNA reads TGCGCCAGCAGCCACTCCAGGGTCACCGGGGAGCTGTTTTTT. Translation gives CASSHSRVTGELFF.

This clone was detected once. The V call is TRBV2, the J call TRBJ1-2, with D uncertain. There are 13 residues in the CDR3. V was trimmed by 11 bases and J by 4 bases, leaving 17 bases between them. CDR1 is SNHLY and CDR2 is FYNNEI in the germline V gene. The CDR3 bases are TGTGCCGGGCTTCGGCAGCTTTCCTATGGCTACACCTTC. Its translation: CAGLRQLSYGYTF.

The chain uses TRBV6-5 and TRBJ1-1; D may be TRBD1 (5 bases). Germline V gives CDR1 MNHEY, CDR2 SVGAGI. The CDR3 is 15 amino acids. Between the trimmed V and J ends, which lost 6 bases and 3 bases, there was a span of 17 bases. The DNA of the CDR3 is TGTGCCAGCAGGCCACCCCTAGGGGATGACACTGAAGCTTTCTTT. Translated, it gives CASRPPLGDDTEAFF.

This clone showed up just a few times. A read error may produce the germline difference seen at one junction end. V is TRBV10-3 and J is TRBJ2-7; 7 positions match TRBD1. CDR1 and CDR2 (germline): ENHRY, SYGVKD. The CDR3 runs to 15 residues. CDR3 sequence: CASSYWPGGTYEQYF. The CDR3 DNA reads TGTGCCAGCAGTTATTGGCCAGGGGGAACCTACGAGCAGTACTTC.

The chain recombines TRBV7-9 with TRBJ1-1; 8 bases match TRBD1. Germline V lookup: CDR1 SEHNR, CDR2 FQNEAQ (reference sequence). The CDR3 spans 15 residues. The junction had 3 bases not matched to a gene; V was cut back by 2 bases and J by 1 base. The CDR3 reads CASSLNGQGNTEAFF. In DNA, the CDR3 is TGTGCCAGCAGCTTAAACGGACAGGGGAACACTGAAGCTTTCTTT.

This clone showed up just a few times. The V call is TRBV30, the J call TRBJ2-7, with 10 bases fitting TRBD1. The ends lost 0 bases at V and 3 bases at J; junction bases unmatched: 5. The germline CDR1 and CDR2 sequences are GTSNPN and SVGIG (reference sequence). CDR3 length: 15 residues. As DNA, the CDR3 is TGTGCCTGGAGTGTAGGACAGGGGGTGATCTACGAGCAGTACTTC. Protein product: CAWSVGQGVIYEQYF.

The CDR3 nucleotides read TGTGCCAGCAGTCCTCGAGGGCTTGGAAACACCATATATTTT. Its translation is CASSPRGLGNTIYF. This chain connects TRBV28 to TRBJ1-3; D is unresolved. CDR1 and CDR2 from the germline V gene are MDHEN and SYDVKM. Between the trimmed V and J ends, which lost 5 bases and 3 bases, there was a span of 11 bases. The CDR3 is 14 amino acids. Full variable domain (missing parts from reference TRBV28 and TRBJ1-3): DVKVTQSSRYLVKRTGEKVFLECVQDMDHENMFWYRQDPGLGLRLIYFSYDVKMKEKGDIPEGYSVSREKKERFSLILESASTNQTSMYLCASSPRGLGNTIYFGEGSWLTVV.

The rearrangement uses TRBV6-5 and TRBJ2-1; 9 nucleotides align to TRBD2. CDR3 size: 15 residues. Germline trimming cut 3 bases from V and 3 bases from J; bases unmatched to any gene: 3. Germline assignment: CDR1 MNHEY and CDR2 SVGAGI. CDR3 residues: CASSYGSGGYNEQFF. CDR3 nucleotides: TGTGCCAGCAGTTATGGTAGCGGGGGCTACAATGAGCAGTTCTTC.

The chain uses TRBV6-1 and TRBJ2-1; D unresolved. Deletions cut 1 base from V and 9 bases from J, with 7 bases between. This CDR3 region has 12 residues. Germline V gives CDR1 MNHNS, CDR2 SASEGT. The CDR3 loop reads CASSEGVSEQFF. The CDR3 DNA is TGTGCCAGCAGTGAAGGTGTGAGTGAGCAGTTCTTC.

This chain links TRBV4-2 with TRBJ2-1; TRBD2 is a possible D gene (6 bases). The CDR3 loop spans 16 amino acids. CDR1 is LGHNA and CDR2 is YNFKEQ in the germline V gene. The ends were cut back, 1 base at V and 4 bases at J, with 14 bases in the middle. The chain's CDR3 is CASSQGQPRGYNEQFF. As DNA, the CDR3 is TGTGCCAGCAGCCAAGGACAGCCACGGGGGTACAATGAGCAGTTCTTC.

V is TRBV5-8 and J is TRBJ1-5; no clear D gene. There are 12 residues in the CDR3. Germline V gene data show CDR1 as SGHTS and CDR2 as YDEGEE. With 4 bases removed from V and 5 bases from J, the gap between germline ends came to 7 bases. The CDR3: CASSPWDQPQHF. The DNA of the CDR3 is TGTGCCAGCAGCCCCTGGGATCAGCCCCAGCATTTT.

The gene calls are TRBV28 and TRBJ2-5; a weak D match, TRBD1 (5 bases). Germline-derived CDR1 and CDR2 are MDHEN and SYDVKM. This CDR3 is built from 15 residues. V lost 6 bases and J 2 bases, leaving 16 bases between the germline ends. Here the CDR3 reads CASRGPDRYQETQYF. The CDR3 DNA is TGTGCCAGCAGAGGGCCTGACAGATATCAAGAGACCCAGTACTTC. Together with reference TRBV28 and TRBJ2-5, the CDR3 gives the full variable domain: DVKVTQSSRYLVKRTGEKVFLECVQDMDHENMFWYRQDPGLGLRLIYFSYDVKMKEKGDIPEGYSVSREKKERFSLILESASTNQTSMYLCASRGPDRYQETQYFGPGTRLLVL.

This clone was detected only once. This sequence joins TRBV7-6 and TRBJ2-2; tentatively, D is TRBD2 (5 bases). Between the trimmed V and J ends, which lost 1 base and 3 bases, there was a span of 15 bases. The CDR3 length is 17 residues. Germline values: CDR1 SGHVS, CDR2 FNYEAQ. Here the CDR3 reads CASSLVTGGGYTGELFF. The CDR3 DNA sequence: TGTGCCAGCAGCTTAGTTACTGGAGGAGGATACACCGGGGAGCTGTTTTTT.

The chain is built from TRBV15 and TRBJ1-3, with a possible D match to TRBD1 (5 bases). The CDR3 runs 17 residues. V lost 3 bases, J lost 0 bases, and 15 bases lay in between. The germline gives CDR1 LNHNV, CDR2 YYDKDF (reference sequence). The CDR3 region is CATSRPGTDASGNTIYF. In DNA form, the CDR3 reads TGTGCCACCAGCAGGCCCGGGACGGATGCCTCTGGAAACACCATATATTTT.

The J gene is TRBJ2-3, the V gene TRBV11-2; a possible D gene is TRBD1 (5 bases). The CDR3 consists of 18 residues. Trimming stripped 1 base from V and 5 bases from J, with 22 bases between. Germline CDR1 SGHAT, CDR2 FQNNGV. The CDR3 DNA is TGTGCCAGCAGCTTAGGATTGCTGGCCAGGGCGAGAGGAGATACGCAGTATTTT. It codes for CASSLGLLARARGDTQYF.

The chain uses TRBV27 and TRBJ2-7; TRBD1 matches at 10 bases. Germline-derived CDR1 and CDR2 are MNHEY and SMNVEV (reference sequence). The trim removed 3 bases at V and 7 bases at J, leaving 3 bases unmatched. The CDR3 length is 13 residues. The CDR3 DNA reads as TGTGCCAGCAGTTTTGGGACAGGGGTTGAGCAGTACTTC. It yields the protein CASSFGTGVEQYF.

DNA of the CDR3: TGTGCCAGCTCGCATAAGGTCTCTGGAAACACCATATATTTT. Amino acid sequence: CASSHKVSGNTIYF. The chain has TRBV2 and TRBJ1-3, with no clear D. Germline CDR1 SNHLY, CDR2 FYNNEI. This CDR3 region has 14 residues. V lost 8 bases and J lost 0, with 11 bases in between.

The chain joins TRBV15 to TRBJ1-5, with 8 positions matching TRBD1. Trimming at V came to 5 bases and at J to 8 bases, leaving 20 bases not matched to a gene. CDR3 length: 18 amino acids. CDR1 LNHNV and CDR2 YYDKDF come from the germline V gene (reference sequence). The CDR3 nucleotides read TGTGCCACCAGCGGTCGACAGGGGACTATAGACCGACTGGAGCCCCAGCATTTT. This encodes CATSGRQGTIDRLEPQHF.

J is TRBJ2-7 and V is TRBV7-2, with D maybe TRBD1 (6 bases). This CDR3 has 13 amino acids. The germline V gene has CDR1 SGHTA and CDR2 FQGNSA. V was cut by 1 base and J by 5 bases, with 9 bases left in between. This CDR3 reads CASSLGRGNEQYF. In DNA form, the CDR3 reads TGTGCCAGCAGCTTAGGCAGGGGAAACGAGCAGTACTTC.

The chain carries TRBV4-1 and TRBJ2-5; D not certain. V gave up 0 bases and J gave up 1 base, with 12 bases separating them. The CDR3 has 16 amino acids. Looked up from germline, CDR1 is MGHRA and CDR2 is YSYEKL. CDR3 nucleotide sequence: TGCGCCAGCAGCCAAGATCTTACGACGGGCCAAGAGACCCAGTACTTC. This gives the protein CASSQDLTTGQETQYF.